This T cell receptor (beta chain) derives from a study of blood T cell repertoires in COVID-19. Whole-study context: Italy, Spain and the United States were the sources of the convalescent and acute COVID-19 samples. Sources were T cells, B-cell-depleted T cells, or PBMCs; the material itself was cDNA or gDNA.

CDR1 and CDR2 (germline): MNHEY, SMNVEV (reference sequence). Trimming took off 3 bases at V and 0 bases at J, with 9 bases between the two ends. This CDR3 is 16 amino acids long. As processed by the authors: Reference gene primers were amplified, and this amplification served to estimate nucleated cell counts. The data were produced by immunoSEQ multiplex PCR, yet TCRdb's version contains in-frame clones alone and is incomplete. That table furnishes V, J and clone size, whereas the DNA furnished D and trimming. The sample contains roughly 97,000 clones, around 83% of which appear only once. The sequenced sample consisted of peripheral blood. The rearrangement joins TRBV27 to TRBJ1-6, with unresolved D. The sequence was obtained from a woman older than 75 with active or convalescent COVID-19. The CDR3 sequence is CASSLSGFSYNSPLHF. In DNA, the CDR3 is TGTGCCAGCAGTTTGAGCGGCTTCTCCTATAATTCACCCCTCCACTTT.